Following are 22 T cell receptor beta chains from one sample sequenced in a study of early T cells in non-severe SARS-CoV-2 infection. TCRdb itself ran the 5' RACE reads through MiXCR, one entry per CDR3 protein. Of 30,000 to 35,000 distinct CDR3 sequences listed, around 7% are singletons. The sample comprised whole blood. Source of these receptors: an adult who was a healthcare worker with PCR-confirmed SARS-CoV-2 infection or an uninfected control (not recorded which).

This clonotype was observed at least ten times. The chain combines TRBV5-1 with TRBJ2-3; possible D gene TRBD2, 5 bases. CDR1 is SGHRS, CDR2 YFSETQ, per germline. V was trimmed by 0 bases and J by 2 bases, leaving 10 bases between them. The CDR3 consists of 15 residues. The CDR3 sequence is CASSLVGEYTDTQYF. CDR3 bases: TGCGCCAGCAGCTTGGTCGGGGAATACACAGATACGCAGTATTTT.

This clonotype showed up many times. V usage is TRBV5-4 and J usage is TRBJ2-1; tentatively, D is TRBD1 or TRBD2 (5 bases each). The CDR3 is 15 amino acids. Between the trimmed V and J ends, which lost 0 bases and 7 bases, there was a span of 14 bases. Germline CDR1 reads SGHNT; CDR2 reads YYREEE (reference sequence). CDR3 coding DNA: TGTGCCAGCAGCTTGGCTGGGGGTGGCAGGAATGAGCAGTTCTTC. It is translated as CASSLAGGGRNEQFF.

A few counts support this clonotype. J is TRBJ2-3 and V is TRBV24-1; 7 bases match TRBD2. The CDR3 runs 15 residues. Losses at the gene ends were 4 bases for V and 4 bases for J; bases not matched to a gene: 7. Germline assignment: CDR1 KGHDR and CDR2 SFDVKD. The chain's CDR3 is CATSEGLGKADTQYF. The DNA of the CDR3 is TGTGCCACCAGTGAAGGACTAGGCAAGGCAGATACGCAGTATTTT.

In this sample, this clonotype turned up many times. V gene TRBV30 combines with J gene TRBJ2-6, with no clear D. CDR3 size: 14 residues. Germline V gene sequence: CDR1 GTSNPN, CDR2 SVGIG (reference sequence). The ends were cut back, 0 bases at V and 0 bases at J, with 3 bases in the middle. The DNA for the CDR3 is TGTGCCTGGAGTGTAAGCTCTGGGGCCAACGTCCTGACTTTC. Protein sequence: CAWSVSSGANVLTF.

Ten or more counts support this clonotype. V and J are TRBV7-9 and TRBJ2-1, with D hard to call. Germline V CDR1 and CDR2: SEHNR, FQNEAQ (reference sequence). Trimming left V 1 base short and J 12 bases short, with 7 bases between. The CDR3 spans 11 residues. The CDR3 is CASSLVYGQFF. The CDR3, as DNA: TGTGCCAGCAGCTTAGTATATGGGCAGTTCTTC.

This clonotype was picked up many times. The chain employs TRBV28 and TRBJ2-1; TRBD2 matches 13 bases. V was pared by 8 bases and J by 8 bases, with 0 bases of the junction left unmatched. Looked up from germline, CDR1 is MDHEN and CDR2 is SYDVKM. The CDR3 contains 12 residues. The CDR3 spells CASGLAGDEQFF. The CDR3 nucleotides are TGTGCCAGCGGACTAGCGGGAGATGAGCAGTTCTTC. Using reference TRBV28 and TRBJ2-1 for the parts outside the CDR3, the full variable domain is DVKVTQSSRYLVKRTGEKVFLECVQDMDHENMFWYRQDPGLGLRLIYFSYDVKMKEKGDIPEGYSVSREKKERFSLILESASTNQTSMYLCASGLAGDEQFFGPGTRLTVL.

The table lists this clonotype with many counts. The J gene is TRBJ2-1, the V gene TRBV6-4, with TRBD1 identical over 11 bases. CDR3 size: 15 residues. Germline assignment: CDR1 MRHNA and CDR2 SNTAGT. The J segment lost 6 bases and the V segment lost 2 bases, leaving 3 bases of the junction unmatched. The CDR3 bases are TGTGCCAGCAGTGACGTGGACAGGGGGCCCAATGAGCAGTTCTTC. Translation gives CASSDVDRGPNEQFF.

This clonotype occurred a few times. A read error may be the cause here, since a much bigger clone is one base away. This sequence joins TRBV20-1 and TRBJ2-5; D gene uncertain. Germline assignment: CDR1 DFQATT and CDR2 SNEGSKA (reference sequence). There are 13 residues in the CDR3. Trimming pared 0 bases from V and 3 bases from J, leaving 8 bases between. Written as DNA, the CDR3 is TGCAGTGCTAGAGATTGGGCAGAAGAGACCCAGTACTTC. It yields the protein CSARDWAEETQYF.

This clonotype has ten or more counts. This chain joins TRBV6-6 and TRBJ1-1; TRBD1 might be the D (6 bases). The germline gives CDR1 MNHNY, CDR2 SVGAGI (reference sequence). The V and J ends lost 0 bases and 5 bases respectively, with 10 bases between them. The CDR3 loop spans 14 amino acids. CDR3: CASSYSRGMTEAFF. The DNA for the CDR3 is TGTGCCAGCAGTTACTCGAGGGGGATGACTGAAGCTTTCTTT.

J is TRBJ1-6 and V is TRBV30; D unclear. The V gene's germline CDR1 is GTSNPN and CDR2 SVGIG (reference sequence). The CDR3 runs 15 residues. V was cut by 0 bases and J by 7 bases, with 13 bases left in between. The CDR3: CAWSVRRIMNSPLHF. Here the CDR3 DNA reads TGTGCCTGGAGTGTACGTAGGATAATGAATTCACCCCTCCACTTT.

This clonotype was counted ten times or more. The rearrangement uses TRBV11-2 and TRBJ2-5; D is ambiguous. The V gene's germline CDR1 is SGHAT and CDR2 FQNNGV. The V gene lost 5 bases and the J gene lost 3 bases, with 13 bases spanning the gap. This CDR3 has 14 residues. The CDR3 DNA reads TGTGCCAGCAGCCTCCGCCGCACCGAAGAGACCCAGTACTTC. Protein: CASSLRRTEETQYF.

The V and J genes are TRBV6-6 and TRBJ2-7; D is possibly TRBD1 (6 bases). This CDR3 is 14 amino acids long. Germline loops: CDR1 MNHNY, CDR2 SVGAGI (reference sequence). Trimming took off 10 bases at V and 0 bases at J, with 16 bases between the two ends. This CDR3 is CATLATGNSYEQYF. The CDR3 DNA reads TGTGCCACCCTAGCTACAGGGAACTCCTACGAGCAGTACTTC.

This clonotype was seen many times. This chain links TRBV2 with TRBJ1-4, with a possible D match to TRBD1 (6 bases). Germline loops: CDR1 SNHLY, CDR2 FYNNEI. The CDR3 length is 17 residues. The V end lost 1 base, the J end lost 2 bases, and 14 bases lay between the germline ends. The CDR3 is CASSEEAAGATNEKLFF. CDR3 DNA sequence: TGTGCCAGCAGTGAAGAGGCTGCGGGGGCTACTAATGAAAAACTGTTTTTT. Complete variable domain (other parts from reference TRBV2 and TRBJ1-4): EPEVTQTPSHQVTQMGQEVILRCVPISNHLYFYWYRQILGQKVEFLVSFYNNEISEKSEIFDDQFSVERPDGSNFTLKIRSTKLEDSAMYFCASSEEAAGATNEKLFFGSGTQLSVL.

This clonotype was seen at least ten times. The chain employs TRBV10-3 and TRBJ2-3; TRBD2 might be the D (5 bases). Trimming pared 3 bases from V and 1 base from J, leaving 17 bases between. Germline CDR1 ENHRY, CDR2 SYGVKD. The CDR3 loop spans 17 amino acids. CDR3 region: CAISDTPSGVRTDTQYF. CDR3 bases: TGTGCCATCAGTGACACCCCAAGCGGTGTGCGCACAGATACGCAGTATTTT.

Judged by abundance, this clonotype is medium-sized. V usage is TRBV5-6 and J usage is TRBJ1-1; possibly TRBD1 for D (6 bases). The CDR3 contains 14 residues. The germline V gene has CDR1 SGHDT and CDR2 YYEEEE. Deletions cut 5 bases from V and 3 bases from J, with 14 bases between. In DNA form, the CDR3 reads TGTGCCAGCAGACCGGGACAAAGAGACACTGAAGCTTTCTTT. Residues: CASRPGQRDTEAFF. Supplemented by reference TRBV5-6 and TRBJ1-1, the full variable domain reads DAGVTQSPTHLIKTRGQQVTLRCSPKSGHDTVSWYQQALGQGPQFIFQYYEEEERQRGNFPDRFSGHQFPNYSSELNVNALLLGDSALYLCASRPGQRDTEAFFGQGTRLTVV.

This clonotype showed up many times. The chain is built from TRBV5-1 and TRBJ2-1, with D hard to call. Germline values: CDR1 SGHRS, CDR2 YFSETQ. V dropped 0 bases and J dropped 4 bases, with 8 bases sitting between them. The CDR3 has 14 amino acids. The CDR3, as DNA: TGCGCCAGCAGCTTGGAGGCACTTTACAATGAGCAGTTCTTC. Amino acids: CASSLEALYNEQFF.

This chain links TRBV11-1 with TRBJ2-1; perhaps D is TRBD1 or TRBD2 (10 bases each). The CDR3 loop spans 19 amino acids. V was shortened by 0 bases and J by 2 bases, with 20 bases between the two germline ends. Germline CDR1 and CDR2: SGHAT and FQDESV (reference sequence). The CDR3 loop reads CASSLAADRGTSAYNEQFF. In nucleotides, the CDR3 is TGTGCCAGCAGCTTAGCCGCGGACAGGGGGACTAGCGCCTACAATGAGCAGTTCTTC.

This clonotype was found a few times. V usage is TRBV12-5 and J usage is TRBJ2-1; D is uncertain. This CDR3 has 12 amino acids. V shed 5 bases and J shed 6 bases, with 8 bases lying between them. Germline values: CDR1 LGHNT, CDR2 FRNRAP. DNA for the CDR3: TGTGCTAGTGGTAACCTACTCAATGAGCAGTTCTTC. Protein sequence: CASGNLLNEQFF.

The chain is built from TRBV7-6 and TRBJ2-2, with TRBD2 as a possible D gene (6 bases). Germline values: CDR1 SGHVS, CDR2 FNYEAQ. The CDR3 length is 18 residues. V lost 2 bases and J lost 3, with 19 bases in between. The CDR3 sequence is CASSLRGGTLEDTGELFF. CDR3 nucleotides: TGTGCCAGCAGCTTACGGGGCGGGACCCTGGAGGACACCGGGGAGCTGTTTTTT. The full variable domain, with the rest looked up from reference TRBV7-6 and TRBJ2-2, is GAGVSQSPRYKVTKRGQDVALRCDPISGHVSLYWYRQALGQGPEFLTYFNYEAQQDKSGLPNDRFSAERPEGSISTLTIQRTEQRDSAMYRCASSLRGGTLEDTGELFFGEGSRLTVL.

This clonotype showed up many times. The rearrangement joins TRBV24-1 to TRBJ2-3, with D perhaps TRBD2 (6 bases). CDR1 KGHDR and CDR2 SFDVKD come from the germline V gene. The CDR3 length is 15 residues. Trimming took 1 base from V and 2 from J, leaving 9 bases between them. This CDR3 is CATSDFGGHTDTQYF. CDR3 DNA: TGTGCCACCAGTGATTTCGGAGGGCACACAGATACGCAGTATTTT.

This clonotype was recorded at least ten times. This chain's CDR3 is CASSLAPQGVDEQYF. DNA for the CDR3: TGTGCCAGCAGTTTAGCCCCTCAGGGGGTAGACGAGCAGTACTTC. This sequence joins TRBV28 and TRBJ2-7; the match to TRBD1 covers 7 bases. The V and J ends lost 2 bases and 5 bases, in that order; junction bases with no gene match: 9. This CDR3 is built from 15 residues. Germline-derived CDR1 and CDR2 are MDHEN and SYDVKM. Together with reference TRBV28 and TRBJ2-7, the CDR3 gives the full variable domain: DVKVTQSSRYLVKRTGEKVFLECVQDMDHENMFWYRQDPGLGLRLIYFSYDVKMKEKGDIPEGYSVSREKKERFSLILESASTNQTSMYLCASSLAPQGVDEQYFGPGTRLTVT.

This clonotype was seen many times. The rearrangement links TRBV20-1 to TRBJ2-3; D possibly corresponds to TRBD2 (6 bases). Trimming took off 7 bases at V and 4 bases at J, with 9 bases between the two ends. The CDR3 consists of 11 residues. The germline gives CDR1 DFQATT, CDR2 SNEGSKA (reference sequence). CDR3 amino acids: CSGSGADTQYF. CDR3 sequence (DNA): TGCAGTGGTTCGGGGGCAGATACGCAGTATTTT.